These T cell receptor beta chains were read from a single sample in a study of early T cells in non-severe SARS-CoV-2 infection. TCRdb recomputed calls from the 5' RACE reads with MiXCR, one row per CDR3 protein. The table records under 85,000 distinct CDR3 sequences, more than 4% of them present only once. Sequences were derived from whole blood, sampled at baseline. Every receptor here comes from an adult who was a healthcare worker with PCR-confirmed SARS-CoV-2 infection or an uninfected control (not recorded which). Each CDR3 is given with its conserved first and last residue. Fields, in order: D gene, J gene, V gene, clone size, CDR3 DNA, CDR3 protein. A D gene is named only where the DNA matches it firmly. The listing skips clone size in some rows; elsewhere it reads once, few, many or a size class.

- TRBJ1-2 TRBV20-1 few TGCAGTGCCAGTCGAGGGGGGGACTATGGCTACACCTTC CSASRGGDYGYTF
TRBD2 TRBJ2-1 TRBV7-2 many TGTGCCAGCAGCACAAGAATCCCTAGCGGGAGCTCCTACAATGAGCAGTTCTTC CASSTRIPSGSSYNEQFF
- TRBJ2-3 TRBV5-1 - TGCGCCAGCAGCCTCTACGTCCGGGACTTTTCCACAGATACGCAGTATTTT CASSLYVRDFSTDTQYF
TRBD1 TRBJ1-3 TRBV7-6 - TGTGCCAGCAGCTCCCCCACCGCTGGGGACAGCTCTGGAAACACCATATATTTT CASSSPTAGDSSGNTIYF
- TRBJ2-5 TRBV5-6 - TGTGCCAGCCTCACCGGGACCCCCGGGCTAGTGGGGACCCAGTACTTC CASLTGTPGLVGTQYF
- TRBJ1-1 TRBV12-3/TRBV12-4 many TGTGCCAGCAGTAATAGTCCCAGGACGGGGACTGAAGCTTTCTTT CASSNSPRTGTEAFF
- TRBJ2-7 TRBV5-4 many TGTGCCAGCAGCTTGGTAGGGCAGAGCGAGCAGTACTTC CASSLVGQSEQYF
- TRBJ2-5 TRBV7-9 - TGTGCCAGCAGCCCAGGGGCTGTTGGCCAGCAAGAGACCCAGTACTTC CASSPGAVGQQETQYF
- TRBJ2-5 TRBV12-3/TRBV12-4 many TGTGCCAGCAGTCCCGTTGAAGAGACCCAGTACTTC CASSPVEETQYF
TRBD1 TRBJ2-2 TRBV4-2 - TGTGCCAGCAGCCAAGATAGGGGGCCCGGGGAGCTGTTTTTT CASSQDRGPGELFF
TRBD2 TRBJ2-2 TRBV7-3 many TGTGCCAGCGGACTAGCGACCGGGGAGCTGTTTTTT CASGLATGELFF
- TRBJ2-7 TRBV14 many TGTGCCAGCAGCCAAGATGCGGGACAGAGCTACGAGCAGTACTTC CASSQDAGQSYEQYF
- TRBJ1-5 TRBV19 many TGTGCCAGTAGTCAGGGAAATCAGCCCCAGCATTTT CASSQGNQPQHF
- TRBJ1-2 TRBV2 - TGTGCCAGCAGTGGCCGGTTGGACGGGCTCGGCTACACCTTC CASSGRLDGLGYTF
- TRBJ2-3 TRBV13 many TGTGCCAGCAGTTTGGAAGGGACGCAGTATTTT CASSLEGTQYF
TRBD2 TRBJ2-1 TRBV29-1 few TGCAGCGTTGTGGGATTAGCGGGAGGGCTCTACAATGAGCAGTTCTTC CSVVGLAGGLYNEQFF